This TCR beta chain was documented in a study of T cells in Graves' hyperthyroidism and ophthalmopathy (dated by TCRdb to about 2019). A note on the overall study: Peripheral blood samples were taken at the time of initial diagnosis, prior to any treatment. A discovery cohort of about 96 patients, about 40 with Graves' ophthalmopathy and under 60 with stable Graves' hyperthyroidism, was used to find distinguishing TCR V-J signatures. Whether ophthalmopathy could be predicted prospectively was tested in an independent validation cohort made up of 18 hyperthyroidism patients plus 17 patients who later progressed to ophthalmopathy. For training and testing, the 80 to 100 patients in the discovery cohort were randomly divided in a 7:3 ratio. The study also compared thyroid tissue and blood T-cell repertoires from a handful of Graves' hyperthyroidism patients. Following sampling, methimazole starting at 30 mg daily was given to hyperthyroidism patients, and high-dose intravenous methylprednisolone was given to ophthalmopathy patients. The paper describes TCR Vbeta CDR3 sequencing of 120 to 150 peripheral blood samples, made up of 43 ophthalmopathy patients, more than 70 hyperthyroidism patients and some 17 progressor patients.

The germline V gene (reference sequence) provides CDR1 DFQATT and CDR2 SNEGSKA. The CDR3 sequence holds 14 residues, the cysteine and phenylalanine included. Only the CDR3 region is kept as DNA, spanning 42 bases read in frame from base 1. The V end loses 0 bases and the J end loses 2 bases, and a stretch of 10 bases separates them. In the ophthalmopathy patients, disease was moderately to severely active, with a Clinical Activity Score of 3 or more, a NOSPECS grade of 4 or more, and a duration of less than 3 months. Patients with uncontrolled infections, other autoimmune diseases, pregnancy or lactation were excluded. Diagnoses were established on the basis of clinical symptoms, serum thyroxine and TRAb, thyroid ultrasound, and orbital computed tomography. PBMCs were separated from under 12 ml of fresh peripheral blood using Ficoll-Paque density gradient centrifugation. Total RNA was extracted using Trizol reagent, and RNA quality was assessed on an Agilent 2100 Bioanalyzer.

This clonotype was counted ten times or more. Its antigen remains unidentified. No base-level quality is on record; no much larger clone is a single base apart. The TCR beta CDR3 regions were amplified from RNA transcripts. The first round of RT-PCR for the TCR CDR3 was performed with the HTBI primer set and the Qiagen OneStep RT-PCR kit. Libraries were constructed in a second round of multiplex PCR, after which size selection and purification were performed. Paired-end sequencing of the libraries was performed with 100 bp reads on an Illumina HiSeq2000. From the authors' description of their analysis: Raw data were processed with SOAPnuke, discarding reads with adapters, uncalled bases, mean Phred below 15, or no exact constant-primer or identifier match. High-quality paired reads were merged using COPE v1.2.5, and each unique nucleotide sequence was defined as a clonotype. MiTCR v1.1 was used to align clonotypes to the IMGT TRBV, TRBD and TRBJ reference segments. The analysis was restricted to V-J combinations with a frequency above 0.0001, which together covered 99.2% of the repertoires. A TCS score was defined as the ratio of F50 (clonal expansion) to E x V (chaos), with BLOSUM62-based TCRdist applied between CDR3 peptides within each V-J. Welch's t-statistics and random forest reduced just over 500 V-J features to 10 to 15, which were used in a naive Bayes classifier (R e1071). The similarity between thyroid and blood repertoires was quantified using the Morisita-Horn index. The public reads were reprocessed in TCRdb via fastp at Q25 and MiXCR, keeping in-frame beta chains. Records with the same CDR3 protein are collapsed into one entry carrying the most frequent genes and DNA. These V and J calls derive from TCRdb rather than the authors' analysis. The sample table lists hundreds of thousands of distinct CDR3 sequences, about 14% of them with a count of one. About 3.9% of the sample goes to the ten largest clones.

General conclusions and limits of the study: In cross-validation, a model built on a 13 V-J signature told ophthalmopathy apart from stable hyperthyroidism with less than 90% sensitivity and about 81% specificity, and in testing the same model reached 80%/75%. Sample size was not statistically predetermined, and investigators were not blinded to group allocation. Blood samples also contained most of the expanded thyroid clonotypes (frequency above 0.001), which suggests that blood repertoires may reflect thyroid immune responses. In validation, the model predicted progression to ophthalmopathy a median of roughly 6.5 months before onset, with around 70% sensitivity and roughly 72% specificity.

The material sequenced was blood. The chain links TRBV20-1 with TRBJ1-1, with no reliable assignment of the D segment. The TCR was taken from a woman in her thirties or forties with Graves' ophthalmopathy. CDR3 protein: CSARDVEGNTEAFF. The nucleotide sequence reads TGCAGTGCTAGAGACGTAGAGGGAAACACTGAAGCTTTCTTT.